A selection of T cell receptor beta chains follows, all from one sample in a study of blood T cell repertoires in COVID-19. Sequencing used immunoSEQ multiplex PCR; TCRdb keeps in-frame clones, though not all of them. Of some 140,000 clones listed, just under 85% are singletons. The sequenced material came from peripheral blood. The receptors derive from an elderly woman with acute or convalescent COVID-19. The CDR3 runs from the conserved cysteine through the conserved F or W. D genes are given only for firm matches. The size of a clone is reported for some rows only, either as once, few or many, or as a class for expanded clones.

clone size	D gene	J gene	V gene	CDR3 length	CDR3 protein	CDR3 DNA
.	TRBD1	TRBJ1-2	TRBV10-3	13	CAIMRDRGSGYTF	TGTGCCATCATGCGGGACAGGGGAAGTGGCTACACCTTC
.	.	TRBJ1-4	TRBV6-2/TRBV6-3	16	CASSYSAGTLGEKLFF	TGTGCCAGCAGTTACTCCGCGGGAACCTTAGGGGAAAAACTGTTTTTT
.	.	TRBJ1-2	TRBV11-2	13	CASSLVGEDGYTF	TGTGCCAGCAGCTTAGTAGGGGAGGATGGCTACACCTTC
.	.	TRBJ2-5	TRBV6-1	13	CASSEDGGETQYF	TGTGCCAGCAGTGAAGACGGGGGAGAGACCCAGTACTTC
.	TRBD1	TRBJ2-7	TRBV10-3	15	CAIGRSGQGSYEQYF	TGTGCCATCGGACGATCGGGACAGGGGTCCTACGAGCAGTACTTC
.	.	TRBJ2-7	TRBV12-2	17	CASRLVTGGFSSYEQYF	TGTGCAAGTCGCTTAGTCACAGGGGGCTTTAGCTCCTACGAGCAGTACTTC
.	.	TRBJ1-3	TRBV19	15	CASSMWAASGNTIYF	TGTGCCAGTAGTATGTGGGCAGCCTCTGGAAACACCATATATTTT
.	TRBD1	TRBJ1-2	TRBV7-7	16	CASSFDRVPKRYGYTF	TGTGCCAGCAGCTTCGACAGGGTACCCAAGAGGTATGGCTACACCTTC
.	.	TRBJ1-5	TRBV11-1	14	CASSLTGSNQPQHF	TGTGCCAGCAGCTTGACAGGTTCTAATCAGCCCCAGCATTTT
.	TRBD1	TRBJ2-5	TRBV11-2	17	CASSQNPTGGARETQYF	TGTGCCAGCAGCCAAAACCCTACAGGGGGCGCCAGGGAGACCCAGTACTTC
.	TRBD1	TRBJ2-7	TRBV6-5	12	CAAHQGAREQYF	TGTGCCGCCCACCAGGGGGCCCGGGAGCAGTACTTC
.	TRBD2	TRBJ2-4	TRBV7-2	14	CASSASSGGHIQYF	TGTGCCAGCAGTGCCTCTTCGGGGGGACACATTCAGTACTTC
.	TRBD1	TRBJ1-1	TRBV10-3	15	CAISEAWTGNTEAFF	TGTGCCATCAGTGAGGCTTGGACAGGGAACACTGAAGCTTTCTTT
.	TRBD2	TRBJ2-5	TRBV2	15	CASSRERGGSETQYF	TGTGCCAGCAGTAGAGAGCGGGGGGGCTCTGAGACCCAGTACTTC
.	TRBD2	TRBJ2-3	TRBV5-1	17	CASSRTSGGALADTQYF	TGCGCCAGCAGCCGCACTAGCGGGGGGGCCCTCGCAGATACGCAGTATTTT
.	.	TRBJ1-1	TRBV2	12	CASSVGGPEAFF	TGTGCCAGCAGTGTGGGAGGCCCTGAAGCTTTCTTT
.	.	TRBJ2-5	TRBV3-1/TRBV3-2	13	CASSPGFGETQYF	TGTGCCAGCAGCCCGGGGTTCGGGGAGACCCAGTACTTC
.	.	TRBJ2-1	TRBV4-2	17	CASSQDLRRGGYNEQFF	TGTGCCAGCAGCCAAGATCTTCGGCGGGGAGGATACAATGAGCAGTTCTTC
.	.	TRBJ2-5	TRBV30	11	CAWATRRVQYF	TGTGCCTGGGCGACTAGAAGAGTCCAGTACTTC
few	.	TRBJ1-2	TRBV15	15	CATSRDGRSGYGYTF	TGTGCCACCAGCAGAGATGGTAGAAGCGGGTATGGCTACACCTTC
.	.	TRBJ1-6	TRBV24-1	13	CATSDSTGGPLHF	TGTGCCACCAGTGATTCGACCGGAGGACCCCTCCACTTT
.	.	TRBJ1-2	TRBV6-1	13	CASSDRARGGYTF	TGTGCCAGCAGTGACAGGGCAAGGGGTGGCTACACCTTC
.	TRBD2	TRBJ2-3	TRBV7-2	16	CASRPGGAFSTDTQYF	TGTGCCAGCAGACCCGGGGGGGCGTTTAGCACAGATACGCAGTATTTT
.	.	TRBJ1-2	TRBV7-5	11	CARSFFAGYTF	TGTGCCAGAAGCTTTTTTGCGGGCTACACCTTC
.	TRBD1	TRBJ1-3	TRBV2	15	CASRGQALSGNTIYF	TGTGCCAGCAGAGGACAGGCCCTCTCTGGAAACACCATATATTTT
.	.	TRBJ1-3	TRBV5-1	15	CASSFGLDRGNTIYF	TGCGCCAGCAGCTTTGGGTTAGACAGAGGAAACACCATATATTTT
once	.	TRBJ1-6	TRBV5-1	15	CASSFQDRENSPLHF	TGCGCCAGCAGCTTCCAGGACAGAGAGAATTCACCCCTCCACTTT
.	TRBD1	TRBJ2-7	TRBV6-5	14	CASSPGQGGYEQYF	TGTGCCAGCAGTCCCGGACAGGGGGGGTACGAGCAGTACTTC
.	.	TRBJ1-4	TRBV2	13	CASSQGPYEKLFF	TGTGCCAGCAGTCAGGGGCCCTACGAAAAACTGTTTTTT
.	TRBD2	TRBJ2-2	TRBV11-2	14	CASSSRGGHGELFF	TGTGCCAGCAGCTCGCGGGGGGGCCACGGGGAGCTGTTTTTT
.	.	TRBJ1-6	TRBV3-1/TRBV3-2	16	CASSQEIGAYNSPLHF	TGTGCCAGCAGCCAAGAAATAGGGGCTTATAATTCACCCCTCCACTTT
.	TRBD2	TRBJ2-7	TRBV7-2	17	CASSLFTSGGPHYEQYF	TGTGCCAGCAGCTTATTTACTAGCGGGGGGCCCCACTACGAGCAGTACTTC
.	.	TRBJ1-1	TRBV7-3	13	CASSLTANTEAFF	TGTGCCAGCAGCTTAACGGCCAACACTGAAGCTTTCTTT
.	TRBD1	TRBJ1-5	TRBV2	16	CASSDQGQGLASAQHF	TGTGCCAGCAGTGATCAGGGACAGGGGCTTGCTTCGGCCCAGCATTTT
.	.	TRBJ1-3	TRBV24-1	19	CATSDFQRGEASSGNTIYF	TGTGCCACCAGTGATTTCCAACGCGGCGAGGCCAGCTCTGGAAACACCATATATTTT
.	TRBD1	TRBJ2-3	TRBV5-1	14	CASSIGQGPDTQYF	TGCGCCAGCAGCATAGGACAGGGCCCAGATACGCAGTATTTT
once	.	TRBJ1-5	TRBV4-3	14	CASSLRGPNQPQHF	TGCGCCAGCAGCCTCAGGGGCCCAAATCAGCCCCAGCATTTT
once	.	TRBJ2-1	TRBV19	16	CASSIGLESSYNEQFF	TGTGCCAGTAGTATAGGACTCGAAAGCTCCTACAATGAGCAGTTCTTC
.	TRBD1	TRBJ1-1	TRBV7-3	16	CASSLTLTGVVTEAFF	TGTGCCAGCAGCTTAACCTTGACAGGGGTCGTCACTGAAGCTTTCTTT
once	TRBD1	TRBJ2-1	TRBV4-2	15	CASSQEGQSYNEQFF	TGTGCCAGCAGCCAAGAGGGACAGTCCTACAATGAGCAGTTCTTC
.	TRBD1	TRBJ1-2	TRBV30	13	CAWSKGTGDGYTF	TGTGCCTGGAGTAAAGGGACAGGGGACGGCTACACCTTC
.	.	TRBJ1-2	TRBV4-1	15	CASSQSSTGGYGYTF	TGCGCCAGCAGCCAATCATCGACAGGTGGCTATGGCTACACCTTC
few	.	TRBJ1-1	TRBV19	12	CASRKTRSEAFF	TGTGCCAGTAGGAAAACACGGAGTGAAGCTTTCTTT
.	TRBD2	TRBJ2-7	TRBV7-2	15	CASSLASGVSYEQYF	TGTGCCAGCAGCTTGGCTAGCGGGGTCTCCTACGAGCAGTACTTC
.	.	TRBJ1-6	TRBV18	16	CASSPPSVQKGSPLHF	TGTGCCAGCTCACCACCGTCCGTACAGAAAGGATCACCCCTCCACTTT
.	TRBD1	TRBJ1-4	TRBV10-3	17	CAISDPSDRVGSEKLFF	TGTGCCATCAGTGACCCCTCGGACAGGGTTGGGAGTGAAAAACTGTTTTTT